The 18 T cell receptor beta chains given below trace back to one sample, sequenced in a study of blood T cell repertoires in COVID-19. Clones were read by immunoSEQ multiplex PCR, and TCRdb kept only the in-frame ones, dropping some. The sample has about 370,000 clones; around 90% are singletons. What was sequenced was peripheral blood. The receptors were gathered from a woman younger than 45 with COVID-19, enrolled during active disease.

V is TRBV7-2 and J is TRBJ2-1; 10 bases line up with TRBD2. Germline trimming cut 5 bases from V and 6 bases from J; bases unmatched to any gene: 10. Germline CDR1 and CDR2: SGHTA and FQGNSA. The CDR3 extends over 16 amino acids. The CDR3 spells CASSPIAGGGVNEQFF. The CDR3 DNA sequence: TGTGCCAGCAGCCCGATAGCGGGGGGCGGGGTCAATGAGCAGTTCTTC.

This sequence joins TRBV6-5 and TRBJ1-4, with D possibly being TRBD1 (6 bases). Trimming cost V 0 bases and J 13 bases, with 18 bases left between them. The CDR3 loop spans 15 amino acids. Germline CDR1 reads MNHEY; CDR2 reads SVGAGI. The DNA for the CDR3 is TGTGCCAGCAGTTACTCAGGGCAGGGGCGAGTTAGACTGTTTTTT. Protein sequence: CASSYSGQGRVRLFF.

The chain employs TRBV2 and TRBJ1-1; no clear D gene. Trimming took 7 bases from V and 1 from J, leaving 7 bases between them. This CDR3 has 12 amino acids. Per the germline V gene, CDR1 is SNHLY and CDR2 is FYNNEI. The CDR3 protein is CASNQWNTEAFF. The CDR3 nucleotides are TGTGCCAGCAACCAGTGGAACACTGAAGCTTTCTTT.

The DNA for the CDR3 is TGCAGACCCGCGGGGACTAGCGGGGGGGCCGTTATAAAAAATGAGCAGTTCTTC. The encoded protein is CRPAGTSGGAVIKNEQFF. V usage is TRBV29-1 and J usage is TRBJ2-1, with 16 bases lining up with TRBD2. The CDR3 sequence is 18 residues long. The germline V gene has CDR1 SQVTM and CDR2 ANQGSEA.

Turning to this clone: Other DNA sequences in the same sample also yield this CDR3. This CDR3 reads CASGTGGNQPQHF. For the CDR3, the DNA is TGTGCCAGCGGAACAGGGGGAAATCAGCCCCAGCATTTT. The chain employs TRBV7-9 and TRBJ1-5, with TRBD1 matching 8 bases. J lost 4 bases, V lost 8 bases, and 4 bases had no gene match. Germline CDR1 SEHNR, CDR2 FQNEAQ (reference sequence). This CDR3 spans 13 amino acids.

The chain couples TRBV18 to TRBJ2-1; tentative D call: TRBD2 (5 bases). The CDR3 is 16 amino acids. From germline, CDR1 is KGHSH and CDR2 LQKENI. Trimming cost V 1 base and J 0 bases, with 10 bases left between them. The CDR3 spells CASSPLLAGSYNEQFF. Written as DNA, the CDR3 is TGTGCCAGCTCACCACTCTTGGCGGGCTCCTACAATGAGCAGTTCTTC.

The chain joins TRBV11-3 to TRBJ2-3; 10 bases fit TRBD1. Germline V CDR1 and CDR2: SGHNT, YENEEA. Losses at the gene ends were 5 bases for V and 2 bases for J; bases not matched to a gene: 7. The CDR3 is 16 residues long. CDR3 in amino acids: CASSTGGTGVTDTQYF. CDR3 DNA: TGTGCCAGCAGCACAGGCGGGACAGGGGTCACAGATACGCAGTATTTT.

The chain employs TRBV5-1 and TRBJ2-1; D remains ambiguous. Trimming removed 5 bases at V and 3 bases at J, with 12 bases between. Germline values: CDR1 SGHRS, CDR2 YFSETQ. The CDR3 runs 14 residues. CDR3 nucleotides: TGCGCCAGCAGGGTGGCAGGCAACTACAATGAGCAGTTCTTC. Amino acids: CASRVAGNYNEQFF.

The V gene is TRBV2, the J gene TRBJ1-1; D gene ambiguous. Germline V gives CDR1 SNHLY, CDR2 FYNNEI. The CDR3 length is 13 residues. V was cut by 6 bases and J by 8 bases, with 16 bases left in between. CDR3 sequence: CASRGRPMGEAFF. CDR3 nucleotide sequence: TGTGCCAGCAGGGGGAGGCCCATGGGGGAAGCTTTCTTT.

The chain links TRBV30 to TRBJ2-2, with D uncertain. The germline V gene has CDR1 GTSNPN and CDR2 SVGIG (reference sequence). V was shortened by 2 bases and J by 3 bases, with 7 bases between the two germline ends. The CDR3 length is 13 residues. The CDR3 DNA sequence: TGTGCCTGGAGTCCTCTTCACACCGGGGAGCTGTTTTTT. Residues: CAWSPLHTGELFF.

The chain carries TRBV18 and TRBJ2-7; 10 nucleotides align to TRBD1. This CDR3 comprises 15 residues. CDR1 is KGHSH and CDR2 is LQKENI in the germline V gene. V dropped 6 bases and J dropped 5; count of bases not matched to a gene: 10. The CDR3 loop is CASSTPRDRGNEQYF. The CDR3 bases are TGTGCCAGCTCCACCCCCCGGGACAGGGGTAACGAGCAGTACTTC. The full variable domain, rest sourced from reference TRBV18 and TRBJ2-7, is NAGVMQNPRHLVRRRGQEARLRCSPMKGHSHVYWYRQLPEEGLKFMVYLQKENIIDESGMPKERFSAEFPKEGPSILRIQQVVRGDSAAYFCASSTPRDRGNEQYFGPGTRLTVT.

CDR3 sequence reads: CASSWWGGARNEQFF. CDR3 in DNA: TGTGCCAGCAGTTGGTGGGGAGGGGCTAGAAATGAGCAGTTCTTC. This sequence joins TRBV6-2 or TRBV6-3 and TRBJ2-1; 7 bases line up with TRBD2. With V trimmed by 4 bases and J by 7 bases, 10 bases remained unmatched. CDR3 length equals 15 residues. Germline values: CDR1 MNHEY, CDR2 SVGEGT.

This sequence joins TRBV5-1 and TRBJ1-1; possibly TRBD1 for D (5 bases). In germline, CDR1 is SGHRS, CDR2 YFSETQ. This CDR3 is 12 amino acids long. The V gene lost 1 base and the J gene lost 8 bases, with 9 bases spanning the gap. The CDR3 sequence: CASSLTTDEAFF. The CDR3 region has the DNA TGCGCCAGCAGCTTGACGACAGACGAAGCTTTCTTT.

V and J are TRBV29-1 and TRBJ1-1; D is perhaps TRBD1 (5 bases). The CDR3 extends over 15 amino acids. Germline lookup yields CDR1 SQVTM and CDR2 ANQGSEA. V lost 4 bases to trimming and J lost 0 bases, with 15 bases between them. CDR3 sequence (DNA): TGCAGCGTTGTGCTTTGGCGGACACTGAACACTGAAGCTTTCTTT. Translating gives CSVVLWRTLNTEAFF.

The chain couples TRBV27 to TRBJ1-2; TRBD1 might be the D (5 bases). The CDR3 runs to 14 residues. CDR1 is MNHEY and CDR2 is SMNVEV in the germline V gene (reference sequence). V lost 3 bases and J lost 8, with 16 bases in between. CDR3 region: CASSLVGRAAGYTF. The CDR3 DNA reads TGTGCCAGCAGTTTGGTGGGCAGGGCGGCCGGCTACACCTTC.

Here the CDR3 DNA reads TGTGCCAGCAGCTTAGGTTCGGACTACTATGGCTACACCTTC. This gives the protein CASSLGSDYYGYTF. This rearrangement joins TRBV11-2 to TRBJ1-2; no clear D. Germline V lookup: CDR1 SGHAT, CDR2 FQNNGV. This CDR3 region has 14 residues. V lost 1 base, J lost 3 bases, and 9 bases lay in between.

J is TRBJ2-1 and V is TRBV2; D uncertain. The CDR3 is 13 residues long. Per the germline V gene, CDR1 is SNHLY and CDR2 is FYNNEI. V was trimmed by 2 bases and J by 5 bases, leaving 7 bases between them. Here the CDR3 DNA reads TGTGCCAGCAGTGAACTACCGGACAATGAGCAGTTCTTC. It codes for CASSELPDNEQFF.

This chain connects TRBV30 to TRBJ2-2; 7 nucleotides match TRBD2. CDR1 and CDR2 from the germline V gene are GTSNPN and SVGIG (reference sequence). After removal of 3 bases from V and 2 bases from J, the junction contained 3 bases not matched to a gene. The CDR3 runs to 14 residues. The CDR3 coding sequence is TGTGCCTGGAGCAGGACTAGAAACACCGGGGAGCTGTTTTTT. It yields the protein CAWSRTRNTGELFF.